This is a list of T cell receptor beta chains from one sample in a study of high-grade serous ovarian cancer treatment subgroups. The protocol was immunoSEQ multiplex PCR, while the TCRdb copy is restricted to in-frame clones and leaves out a portion. Counted here are some 840 clones, around 75% occurring once; the ten biggest clones make up roughly 15%. The sample taken for sequencing was tumor tissue. The receptors stem from a human donor with high-grade serous ovarian cancer. Each CDR3 is given with its conserved first and last residue. A D gene is named only where the DNA matches it firmly. The listing skips clone size in some rows; elsewhere it reads once, few, many or a size class.

clone_size | j_call | d_call | v_call | cdr3_aa | cdr3_nt
. | TRBJ2-5 | . | TRBV19 | CASSEGRQETQYF | TGTGCCAGTAGCGAGGGCAGGCAAGAGACCCAGTACTTC
. | TRBJ2-6 | . | TRBV11-2 | CASSLVAQVLSGANVLTF | TGTGCCAGCAGCTTAGTAGCACAGGTCCTCTCTGGGGCCAACGTCCTGACTTTC
. | TRBJ1-2 | . | TRBV4-2 | CASSQALMLSHYGYTF | TGTGCCAGCAGCCAAGCCCTTATGCTAAGCCACTATGGCTACACCTTC
. | TRBJ2-7 | . | TRBV5-5 | CASSSSVRAVYEQYF | TGTGCCAGCAGCTCCTCCGTTAGGGCCGTCTACGAGCAGTACTTC
. | TRBJ2-2 | . | TRBV19 | CASTRQAGGSATGELFF | TGTGCCAGTACCAGGCAGGCAGGGGGGAGTGCCACCGGGGAGCTGTTTTTT
. | TRBJ2-3 | TRBD2 | TRBV9 | CASSVEAGGSGDTQYF | TGTGCCAGCAGCGTAGAGGCGGGAGGGTCGGGGGATACGCAGTATTTT
. | TRBJ2-5 | . | TRBV5-6 | CASSHRVGVQETQYF | TGTGCCAGCAGTCACAGGGTGGGGGTCCAAGAGACCCAGTACTTC
. | TRBJ1-1 | . | TRBV28 | CASRPGTPNTEAFF | TGTGCCAGCAGACCAGGGACACCGAACACTGAAGCTTTCTTT
. | TRBJ1-1 | . | TRBV10-2 | CASMKGGYTEAFF | TGCGCCAGCATGAAGGGAGGTTACACTGAAGCTTTCTTT
. | TRBJ1-1 | . | TRBV9 | CASSGRDGLLHHAEAFF | TGTGCCAGCAGCGGACGGGACGGACTCCTTCATCACGCTGAAGCTTTCTTT
. | TRBJ1-6 | . | TRBV11-2 | CASSLVPSSYNSPLHF | TGTGCCAGCAGCTTAGTTCCCAGCTCCTATAATTCACCCCTCCACTTT
. | TRBJ2-1 | . | TRBV27 | CASSLSKALPRSYNEQFF | TGTGCCAGCAGTTTATCGAAGGCCCTCCCTAGGTCCTACAATGAGCAGTTCTTC
few | TRBJ2-1 | . | TRBV6-4 | CASSDGSSYNEQFF | TGTGCCAGCAGTGACGGGAGCTCCTACAATGAGCAGTTCTTC
few | TRBJ2-1 | . | TRBV13 | CASSLANRIAADEQFF | TGTGCCAGCAGCTTAGCGAATCGGATCGCAGCGGATGAGCAGTTCTTC
. | TRBJ2-7 | . | TRBV7-2 | CASSLAPGETYEQYF | TGTGCCAGCAGCTTAGCGCCTGGCGAAACCTACGAGCAGTACTTC
. | TRBJ1-2 | TRBD1 | TRBV6-4 | CASSPGEGAEGYTF | TGTGCCAGCAGCCCCGGAGAGGGGGCGGAAGGCTACACCTTC
. | TRBJ2-1 | . | TRBV11-3 | CASSLESNGNEQFF | TGTGCCAGCAGCTTAGAATCAAATGGCAATGAGCAGTTCTTC
. | TRBJ1-3 | . | TRBV25-1 | CASSEGGSGNTIYF | TGTGCCAGCAGTGAAGGGGGCTCTGGAAACACCATATATTTT
. | TRBJ2-3 | . | TRBV6-4 | CASSDGGTHTDTQYF | TGTGCCAGCAGTGACGGTGGGACTCACACAGATACGCAGTATTTT
. | TRBJ2-7 | . | TRBV10-2 | CASDVGGTGEQYF | TGCGCCAGCGACGTGGGGGGCACAGGCGAGCAGTACTTC
. | TRBJ2-7 | . | TRBV27 | CASSRTRQYEQYF | TGTGCCAGCAGCCGAACCCGGCAATACGAGCAGTACTTC
. | TRBJ2-5 | . | TRBV5-6 | CASSLGGALGGAETQYF | TGTGCCAGCAGCTTGGGAGGGGCCTTGGGGGGTGCGGAGACCCAGTACTTC
. | TRBJ2-1 | TRBD2 | TRBV4-1 | CASSQDSGSYNEQFF | TGCGCCAGCAGCCAAGATAGCGGGTCCTACAATGAGCAGTTCTTC